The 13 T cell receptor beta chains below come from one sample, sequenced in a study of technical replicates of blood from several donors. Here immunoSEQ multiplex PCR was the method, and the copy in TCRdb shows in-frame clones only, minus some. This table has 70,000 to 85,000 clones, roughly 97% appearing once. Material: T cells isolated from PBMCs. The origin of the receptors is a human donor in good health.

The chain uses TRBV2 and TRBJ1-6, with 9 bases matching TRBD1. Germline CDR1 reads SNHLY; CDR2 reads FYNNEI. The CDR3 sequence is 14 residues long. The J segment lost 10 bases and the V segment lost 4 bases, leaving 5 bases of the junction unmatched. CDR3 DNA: TGTGCCAGCAGTGCGGACAGGGGAGGCTCACCCCTCCACTTT. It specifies CASSADRGGSPLHF.

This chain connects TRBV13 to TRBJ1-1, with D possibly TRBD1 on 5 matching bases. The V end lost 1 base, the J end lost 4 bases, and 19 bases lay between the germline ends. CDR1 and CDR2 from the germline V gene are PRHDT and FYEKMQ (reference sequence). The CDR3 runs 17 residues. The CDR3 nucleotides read TGTGCCAGCAGCTTAGAATCGCGGGGGTTTTATGGCACTGAAGCTTTCTTT. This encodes CASSLESRGFYGTEAFF.

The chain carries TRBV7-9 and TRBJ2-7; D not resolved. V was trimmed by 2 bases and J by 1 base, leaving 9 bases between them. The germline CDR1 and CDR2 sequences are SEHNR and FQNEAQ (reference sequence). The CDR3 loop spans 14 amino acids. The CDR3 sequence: CASSLFAGSYEQYF. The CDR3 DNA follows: TGTGCCAGCAGCTTATTCGCCGGTTCCTACGAGCAGTACTTC.

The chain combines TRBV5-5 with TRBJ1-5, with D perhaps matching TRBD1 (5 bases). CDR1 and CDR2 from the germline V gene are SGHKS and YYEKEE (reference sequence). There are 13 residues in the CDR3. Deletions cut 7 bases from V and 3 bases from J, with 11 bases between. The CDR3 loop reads CASGQGYNQPQHF. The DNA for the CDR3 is TGTGCCAGCGGGCAGGGCTACAATCAGCCCCAGCATTTT. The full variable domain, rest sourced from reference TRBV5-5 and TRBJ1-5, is DAGVTQSPTHLIKTRGQQVTLRCSPISGHKSVSWYQQVLGQGPQFIFQYYEKEERGRGNFPDRFSARQFPNYSSELNVNALLLGDSALYLCASGQGYNQPQHFGDGTRLSIL.

CDR3 sequence: CAGSIAGEVTDTQYF. The CDR3 coding sequence is TGCGCCGGATCCATAGCGGGAGAGGTCACAGATACGCAGTATTTT. The rearrangement links TRBV5-1 to TRBJ2-3; 9 nucleotides match TRBD2. Trimming cost V 10 bases and J 2 bases; bases outside gene matches: 11. This CDR3 contains 15 residues. Germline CDR1 and CDR2: SGHRS and YFSETQ.

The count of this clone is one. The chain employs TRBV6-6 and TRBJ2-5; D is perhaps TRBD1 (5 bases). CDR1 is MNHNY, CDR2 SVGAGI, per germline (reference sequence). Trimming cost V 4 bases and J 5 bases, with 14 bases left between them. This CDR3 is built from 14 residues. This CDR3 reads CASSFRQGHETQYF. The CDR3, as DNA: TGTGCCAGCAGTTTCCGTCAGGGCCACGAGACCCAGTACTTC.

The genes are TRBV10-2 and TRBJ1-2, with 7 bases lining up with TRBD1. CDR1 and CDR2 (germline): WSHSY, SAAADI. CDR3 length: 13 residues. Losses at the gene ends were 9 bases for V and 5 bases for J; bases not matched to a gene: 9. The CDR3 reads CASQLQGVYGYTF. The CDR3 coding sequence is TGCGCCAGTCAACTCCAGGGGGTGTATGGCTACACCTTC.

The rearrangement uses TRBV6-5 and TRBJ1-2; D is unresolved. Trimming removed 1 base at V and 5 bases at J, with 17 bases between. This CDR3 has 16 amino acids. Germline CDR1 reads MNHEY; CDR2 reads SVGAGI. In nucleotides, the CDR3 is TGTGCCAGCAGTTACTTGGAGAACCAGCCTTTTTATGGCTACACCTTC. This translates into CASSYLENQPFYGYTF.

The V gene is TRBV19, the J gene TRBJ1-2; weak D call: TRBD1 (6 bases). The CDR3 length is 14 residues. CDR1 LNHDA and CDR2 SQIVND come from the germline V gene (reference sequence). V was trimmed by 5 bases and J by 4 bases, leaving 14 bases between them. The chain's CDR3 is CASSRRGALYGYTF. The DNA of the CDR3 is TGTGCCAGTAGTCGACGGGGGGCCCTCTATGGCTACACCTTC. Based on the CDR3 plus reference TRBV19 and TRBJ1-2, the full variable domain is DGGITQSPKYLFRKEGQNVTLSCEQNLNHDAMYWYRQDPGQGLRLIYYSQIVNDFQKGDIAEGYSVSREKKESFPLTVTSAQKNPTAFYLCASSRRGALYGYTFGSGTRLTVV.

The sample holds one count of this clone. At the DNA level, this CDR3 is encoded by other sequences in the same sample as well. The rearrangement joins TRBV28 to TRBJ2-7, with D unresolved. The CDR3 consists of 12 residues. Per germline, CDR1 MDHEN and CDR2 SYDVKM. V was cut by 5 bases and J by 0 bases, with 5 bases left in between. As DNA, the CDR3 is TGTGCCAGCAGTCTCGTCTCCTACGAGCAGTACTTC. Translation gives CASSLVSYEQYF. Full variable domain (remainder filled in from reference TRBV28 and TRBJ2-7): DVKVTQSSRYLVKRTGEKVFLECVQDMDHENMFWYRQDPGLGLRLIYFSYDVKMKEKGDIPEGYSVSREKKERFSLILESASTNQTSMYLCASSLVSYEQYFGPGTRLTVT.

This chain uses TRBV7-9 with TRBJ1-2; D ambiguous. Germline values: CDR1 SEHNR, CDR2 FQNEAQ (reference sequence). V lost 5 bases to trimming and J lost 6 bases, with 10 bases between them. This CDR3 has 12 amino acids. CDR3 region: CASSLGSDGYTF. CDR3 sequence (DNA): TGTGCCAGCAGCCTGGGGAGCGATGGCTACACCTTC.

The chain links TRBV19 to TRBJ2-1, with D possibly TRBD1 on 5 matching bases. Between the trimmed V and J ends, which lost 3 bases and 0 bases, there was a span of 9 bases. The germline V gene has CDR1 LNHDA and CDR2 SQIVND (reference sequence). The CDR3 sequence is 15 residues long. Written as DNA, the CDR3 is TGTGCCAGTAGTATTAGGGGAAGCTCCTACAATGAGCAGTTCTTC. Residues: CASSIRGSSYNEQFF. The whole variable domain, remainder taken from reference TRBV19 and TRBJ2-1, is DGGITQSPKYLFRKEGQNVTLSCEQNLNHDAMYWYRQDPGQGLRLIYYSQIVNDFQKGDIAEGYSVSREKKESFPLTVTSAQKNPTAFYLCASSIRGSSYNEQFFGPGTRLTVL.

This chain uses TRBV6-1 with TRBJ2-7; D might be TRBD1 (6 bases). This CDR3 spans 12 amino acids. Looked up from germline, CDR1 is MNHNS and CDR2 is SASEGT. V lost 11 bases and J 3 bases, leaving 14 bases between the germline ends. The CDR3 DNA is TGTGCCTCTTCAGGGGTTCACTACGAGCAGTACTTC. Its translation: CASSGVHYEQYF.